The clone carrying this TCR beta chain was seen repeatedly, ten times or more. What it binds is not known. This record comes from a study of metastatic and nonmetastatic thyroid tumors. At the level of the study: The comparison covered peripheral blood and tumor or nodule tissue in malignant and benign thyroid patients.

All patients were untreated before thyroid surgery. Study outcomes and limitations: Benign nodules reportedly had significantly lower TCR beta diversity than malignant thyroid tumors in blood and tumor.

In the original analysis: Across clinicopathological groups, CDR3 differences served as the basis for building a distant-metastasis classifier for papillary thyroid cancer. Using MiXCR, TCRdb reanalyzed the PCR reads. The V and J calls reflect TCRdb's pipeline rather than the authors' work. In the table there are some 31,000 clones, approximately 15% of which are singletons. This TCR came from a female donor with papillary thyroid cancer or a benign thyroid nodule (not recorded which). Some clones in this sample may be carry-over from other donors' samples. Sequenced: blood.

The CDR3 coding sequence is TGTGCCAGCAGTACCCCGGGACTAGCGGACAATGAGCAGTTCTTC. It encodes CASSTPGLADNEQFF. The rearrangement links TRBV2 to TRBJ2-1; 11 bases line up with TRBD2. CDR1 and CDR2 (germline): SNHLY, FYNNEI. This CDR3 region has 15 residues. The ends lost 5 bases at V and 5 bases at J; junction bases unmatched: 5.